Listed below are T cell receptor beta chains from one sample, sequenced in a study of T cell responses to AZD1222 COVID-19 vaccine. The method was immunoSEQ multiplex PCR; TCRdb's version includes in-frame clones alone and lacks a portion of them. Found here are about 100,000 clones, 90% of them singletons; the top ten hold 1% to 1.5%. Sequences were derived from peripheral blood, sampled on day 0 of AZD1222 vaccination. All receptors come from an adult in good health. The CDR3 runs from the conserved cysteine through the conserved F or W. Fields, in order: CDR3 length, D gene, J gene, V gene, clone size, CDR3 DNA, CDR3 protein. A D gene is named only where the DNA matches it firmly. Rows may omit the clone size; those that give it use once, few, many or a size class.

15	-	TRBJ2-7	TRBV11-3	-	TGTGCCAGCAGCTTTGGTCAACTCCCTACCTACGAGCAGTACTTC	CASSFGQLPTYEQYF
16	-	TRBJ1-1	TRBV7-9	few	TGTGCCAGCAGCTCCGTACAGGGCCCAATGAACACTGAAGCTTTCTTT	CASSSVQGPMNTEAFF
13	-	TRBJ2-7	TRBV6-5	-	TGTGCCAGCAGTAGAGGACTTTCCTACGAGCAGTACTTC	CASSRGLSYEQYF
15	TRBD1	TRBJ2-1	TRBV27	-	TGTGCCAGCAGTTTTATCGGACAGGGGGCAAATGAGCAGTTCTTC	CASSFIGQGANEQFF
13	-	TRBJ2-5	TRBV19	-	TGTGCCAGTAAGGCAACCCTCCAAGAGACCCAGTACTTC	CASKATLQETQYF
15	-	TRBJ2-3	TRBV5-4	-	TGTGCCAGCAGCTTGGCGGGCTTAAGCACAGATACGCAGTATTTT	CASSLAGLSTDTQYF
16	TRBD1	TRBJ2-7	TRBV28	-	TGTGCCAGCAGTACCCGACAGGGCGGCCACGATGACGAGCAGTACTTC	CASSTRQGGHDDEQYF
13	-	TRBJ2-5	TRBV29-1	-	TGCAGCGTTCCCCCTAGGGCATCGGAGACCCAGTACTTC	CSVPPRASETQYF
14	-	TRBJ1-3	TRBV7-9	-	TGTGCCAGCAGCTCAGTCCTAAAGGGAAACACCATATATTTT	CASSSVLKGNTIYF
16	-	TRBJ2-7	TRBV5-1	-	TGCGCCAGCAGCTTATATGATGGGACATCATCCTACGAGCAGTACTTC	CASSLYDGTSSYEQYF
14	TRBD2	TRBJ2-7	TRBV18	-	TGTGCCAGCTCACCAGAGCGGGGGGGCTACGAGCAGTACTTC	CASSPERGGYEQYF
12	-	TRBJ1-4	TRBV30	-	TGTGCCTGGAGTGATAGTTCCGAAAAACTGTTTTTT	CAWSDSSEKLFF
14	TRBD1	TRBJ1-5	TRBV19	-	TGTGCCAGTAGTCCAGGGGGCCGCGGTCAGCCCCAGCATTTT	CASSPGGRGQPQHF